This record looks at one T cell receptor (beta chain) sequence and its context. A single record per CDR3 protein comes from TCRdb applying MiXCR to the RT-PCR reads. Here the sample spans over 350,000 distinct CDR3 sequences, roughly 17% being singletons. This specimen belongs to a study of patients and donors after allogeneic stem cell transplantation. The germline V gene encodes CDR1 SGDLS and CDR2 YYNGEE. The CDR3 is 19 amino acids. V was pared by 4 bases and J by 3 bases, with 16 bases of the junction left unmatched. The gene calls are TRBV9 and TRBJ2-1, with 10 bases lining up with TRBD2. The receptor was derived from a human donor who was either an allogeneic HSCT recipient or a stem cell or donor lymphocyte infusion donor (not recorded which). It is not recorded whose cells these are; they may come from a transplant donor. What was sequenced was blood, either unsorted or a sorted T cell fraction (not recorded which). CDR3 nucleotides: TGTGCCAGCAGCCCCTACCCTCCGGGACTAGCGAATTTCTACAATGAGCAGTTCTTC. Its translation is CASSPYPPGLANFYNEQFF.